This T cell receptor beta chain comes out of a study of control samples from healthy donors and cancer patients (TCRdb year 2020). Preparation of the library involved the immunoSEQ multiplex PCR assay. What TCRdb holds here is the immuneACCESS table cut down to in-frame rearrangements. Part of the clones is not present; checked against another copy, under half of the missing clones reflect an unresolved V gene, and the others are unexplained. Present in this sample are 150,000 to 200,000 clones, 70% to 90% of which were seen just once. The ten biggest clones cover 4.9% of the sample. CDR1 ENHRY and CDR2 SYGVKD were looked up in the germline V gene. Here V drops 6 bases and J drops 8 bases, and the junction holds 2 bases not matched to any gene. Inclusive of the bounding cysteine and phenylalanine, the CDR3 is 12 residues long. Only CDR3 DNA remains: 36 bases, in frame from the first base. About this clone itself: Its antigen has not been determined. No much larger clone exists at a distance of one base, and base qualities are not known.

This clonotype was obtained from a woman aged 30 to 39 in good health. The chain is made from TRBV10-3 and TRBJ1-2, with 11 junctional bases fitting TRBD1. The source material was blood. The CDR3: CAIRRTGGGYTF. The DNA reads TGTGCCATCAGACGGACAGGGGGCGGCTACACCTTC.